This T cell receptor beta chain is from a study of shared clonotypes between healthy human individuals. The CDR3 consists of 14 residues. V was cut by 5 bases and J by 6 bases, with 13 bases left in between. The germline CDR1 and CDR2 sequences are MNHNY and SVGAGI (reference sequence). Execution of the assay was at deep level. The data were produced by immunoSEQ multiplex PCR, yet TCRdb's version contains in-frame clones alone and is incomplete. The table shows roughly 530,000 clones, with roughly 95% occurring only once. The count of this clone is one. This clonotype originated in a woman between 25 and 40 years old in good health. The sequencing input was naive CD4+ T cells sorted from blood. Documented subset: CD45RA+ positively selected. The rearrangement uses TRBV6-6 and TRBJ1-4; D possibly corresponds to TRBD1 (5 bases). CDR3 residues: CASSPRRDDEKLFF. The CDR3 bases are TGTGCCAGCAGTCCCAGGAGGGACGATGAAAAACTGTTTTTT.